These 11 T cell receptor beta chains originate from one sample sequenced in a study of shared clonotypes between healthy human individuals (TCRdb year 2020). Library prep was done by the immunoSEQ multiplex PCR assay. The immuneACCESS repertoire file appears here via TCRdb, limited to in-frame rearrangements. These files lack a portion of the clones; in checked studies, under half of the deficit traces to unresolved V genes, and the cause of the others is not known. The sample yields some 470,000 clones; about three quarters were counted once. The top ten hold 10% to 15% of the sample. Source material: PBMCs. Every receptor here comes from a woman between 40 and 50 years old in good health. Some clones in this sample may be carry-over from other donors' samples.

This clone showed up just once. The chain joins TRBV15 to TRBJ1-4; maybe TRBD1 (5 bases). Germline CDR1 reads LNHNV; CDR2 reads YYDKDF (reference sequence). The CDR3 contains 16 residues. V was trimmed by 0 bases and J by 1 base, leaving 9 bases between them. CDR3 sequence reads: CATSREAGRTNEKLFF. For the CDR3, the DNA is TGTGCCACCAGCAGAGAGGCAGGGAGAACTAATGAAAAACTGTTTTTT.

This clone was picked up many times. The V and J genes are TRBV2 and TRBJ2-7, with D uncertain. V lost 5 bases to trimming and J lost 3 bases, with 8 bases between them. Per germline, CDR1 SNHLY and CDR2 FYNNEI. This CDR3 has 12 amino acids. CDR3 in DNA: TGTGCCAGCAGTCTCGATCTCTACGAGCAGTACTTC. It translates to CASSLDLYEQYF.

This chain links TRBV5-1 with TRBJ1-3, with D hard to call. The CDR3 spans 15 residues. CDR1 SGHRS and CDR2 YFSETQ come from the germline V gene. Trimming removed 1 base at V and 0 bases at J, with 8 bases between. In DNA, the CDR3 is TGCGCCAGCAGCTTGACAGCGCTCTCTGGAAACACCATATATTTT. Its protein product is CASSLTALSGNTIYF. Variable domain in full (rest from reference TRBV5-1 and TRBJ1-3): KAGVTQTPRYLIKTRGQQVTLSCSPISGHRSVSWYQQTPGQGLQFLFEYFSETQRNKGNFPGRFSGRQFSNSRSEMNVSTLELGDSALYLCASSLTALSGNTIYFGEGSWLTVV.

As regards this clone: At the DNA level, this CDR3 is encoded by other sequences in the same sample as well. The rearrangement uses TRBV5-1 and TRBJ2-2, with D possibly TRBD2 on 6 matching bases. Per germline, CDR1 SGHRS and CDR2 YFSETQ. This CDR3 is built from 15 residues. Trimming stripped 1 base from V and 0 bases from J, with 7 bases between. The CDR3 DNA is TGCGCCAGCAGCTTGCTAGCGACGAACACCGGGGAGCTGTTTTTT. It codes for CASSLLATNTGELFF.

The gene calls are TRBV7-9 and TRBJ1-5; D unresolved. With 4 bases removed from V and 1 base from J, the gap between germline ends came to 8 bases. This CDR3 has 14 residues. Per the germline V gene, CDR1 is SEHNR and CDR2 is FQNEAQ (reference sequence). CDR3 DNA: TGTGCCAGCAGCTCGGAGGGAAGCAATCAGCCCCAGCATTTT. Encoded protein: CASSSEGSNQPQHF. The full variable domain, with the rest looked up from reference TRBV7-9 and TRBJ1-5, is DTGVSQNPRHKITKRGQNVTFRCDPISEHNRLYWYRQTLGQGPEFLTYFQNEAQLEKSRLLSDRFSAERPKGSFSTLEIQRTEQGDSAMYLCASSSEGSNQPQHFGDGTRLSIL.

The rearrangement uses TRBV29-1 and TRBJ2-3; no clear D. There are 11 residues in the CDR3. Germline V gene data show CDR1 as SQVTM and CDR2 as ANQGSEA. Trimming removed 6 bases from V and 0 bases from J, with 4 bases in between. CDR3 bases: TGCAGCGTCGGGAGCACAGATACGCAGTATTTT. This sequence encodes CSVGSTDTQYF.

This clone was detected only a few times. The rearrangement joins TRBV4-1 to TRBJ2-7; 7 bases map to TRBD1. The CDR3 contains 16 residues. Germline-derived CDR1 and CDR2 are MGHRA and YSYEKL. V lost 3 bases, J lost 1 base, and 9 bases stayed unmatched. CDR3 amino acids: CASSQGTGAFSYEQYF. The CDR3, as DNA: TGCGCCAGCAGCCAGGGAACAGGGGCCTTTTCCTACGAGCAGTACTTC.

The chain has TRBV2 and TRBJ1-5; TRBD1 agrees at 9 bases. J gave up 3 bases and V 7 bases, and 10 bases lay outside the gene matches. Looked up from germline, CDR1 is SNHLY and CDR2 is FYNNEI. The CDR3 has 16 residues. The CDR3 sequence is CASNQDRGNNNQPQHF. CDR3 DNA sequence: TGTGCCAGCAATCAGGACAGGGGTAACAACAATCAGCCCCAGCATTTT. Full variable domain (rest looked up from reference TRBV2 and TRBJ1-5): EPEVTQTPSHQVTQMGQEVILRCVPISNHLYFYWYRQILGQKVEFLVSFYNNEISEKSEIFDDQFSVERPDGSNFTLKIRSTKLEDSAMYFCASNQDRGNNNQPQHFGDGTRLSIL.

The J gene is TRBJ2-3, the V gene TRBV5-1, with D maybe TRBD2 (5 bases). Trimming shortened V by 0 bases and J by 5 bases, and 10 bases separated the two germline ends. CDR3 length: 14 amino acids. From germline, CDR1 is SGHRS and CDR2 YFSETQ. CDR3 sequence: CASSLVGVQDTQYF. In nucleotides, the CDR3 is TGCGCCAGCAGCTTGGTCGGGGTACAAGATACGCAGTATTTT.

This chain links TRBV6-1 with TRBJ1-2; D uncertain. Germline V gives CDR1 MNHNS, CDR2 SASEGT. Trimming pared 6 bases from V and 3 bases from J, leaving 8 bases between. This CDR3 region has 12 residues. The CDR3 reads CASRERDYGYTF. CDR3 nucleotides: TGTGCCAGCAGGGAAAGAGACTATGGCTACACCTTC.

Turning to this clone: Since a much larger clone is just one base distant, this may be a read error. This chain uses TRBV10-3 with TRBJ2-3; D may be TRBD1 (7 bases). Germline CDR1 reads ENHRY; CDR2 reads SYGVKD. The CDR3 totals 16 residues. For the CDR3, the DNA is TGTTCCATCAGTGAGTCCGGGGACAGCGGGTTGGATACGCAGTATTTT. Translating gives CSISESGDSGLDTQYF.